This TCR beta chain was profiled in a study of OX40 agonist ivuxolimab in advanced cancers. With regard to the full study: The costimulatory receptor OX40 (CD134) was targeted by ivuxolimab, a fully human IgG2 agonistic monoclonal antibody. Intravenous ivuxolimab was administered to patients every 2 weeks at six dose levels: 0.01, 0.1, 0.3, 1.5, 3 and 10 mg/kg. Of the approximately 50 dose-escalation patients, hepatocellular carcinoma was present in around 20, melanoma in around 15, renal cell carcinoma in 9 and head and neck cancer in 9. In the dose-escalation cohort, 82.7% of patients were male, and the mean age was approximately 60 years, with a range of about 23 to 85. Prior anti-PD-1, anti-PD-L1 or anti-CTLA-4 therapy was permitted, and 40% of dose-escalation patients had received checkpoint inhibitors. Partial responses occurred in three dose-escalation patients: two with cutaneous melanoma and one with hepatocellular carcinoma. Peripheral TCRbeta sequencing was intended to test whether TCR sequence diversity was altered and clonal T-cell expansion was caused by ivuxolimab. The monotherapy dose-escalation portion (N of about 50 patients) of the phase I ivuxolimab trial is reported in the paper.

Genomic DNA was extracted from sorted cells for sequencing of the TCRbeta CDR3 region. TCRbeta CDR3 regions were sequenced using the immunoSEQ Assay. TCRdb retrieved this table from immuneACCESS and kept in-frame rearrangements only. Not all clones are present; in checked studies, unresolved V genes account for under half, and no reason is known for the remainder. Here the sample has roughly 60,000 clones; about 83% occur a single time. The ten largest clones represent roughly 4.4% of the sample. General findings and caveats noted by the study authors: In the 0.1-3.0 mg/kg groups, partial responders had among the lowest normalized peripheral clonal expansion, particularly in CD8+ T cells. Clonal expansion of both CD4+ and CD8+ blood T cells was observed from baseline to week 6 at doses 0.1 to 3.0 mg/kg. Low levels of normalized T-cell clonal expansion were also seen in some patients who did not respond. Which antigens the clonally expanded peripheral T cells were specific for was not determined. After ivuxolimab, expanded clones were on average more numerous among CD8+ T cells than among CD4+ T cells.

Cut back by 6 bases and 1 base, the V and J ends lie 12 bases apart. Taken from cysteine to phenylalanine, the CDR3 has 14 residues. Just the 42-base CDR3 DNA is kept, in frame starting at base 1. The germline V gene specifies MNHNS as CDR1 and SASEGT as CDR2. The trial excluded patients who had a history of autoimmune disease or were on systemic immunosuppression. Peripheral blood for TCR sequencing was collected from all dose cohorts at baseline, on cycle 4 day 1, and on cycle 7 day 1. Samples came from an open-label, multicenter, first-in-human phase I dose-escalation trial of ivuxolimab. Adults with locally advanced or metastatic head and neck squamous cell, hepatocellular, melanoma or renal cell carcinoma were enrolled in the trial. Before TCR sequencing, CD4+ and CD8+ T cells were separately sorted from peripheral blood. This clone has only one observation. The antigen this receptor binds is unknown. The sample holds no much larger clone one base away, and base qualities are not on file.

Sequences were derived from CD4+ or CD8+ T cells sorted from blood, sampled in a trial of the OX40 agonist ivuxolimab. The chain links TRBV6-1 with TRBJ1-1; possibly the D gene is TRBD1, per 6 matching bases. The TCR sequence derives from an adult with an advanced solid tumor such as melanoma, head and neck, liver or kidney cancer. The CDR3 protein is CASRFEQGNTEAFF. The DNA sequence follows: TGTGCCAGCAGGTTTGAACAGGGGAACACTGAAGCTTTCTTT.